The 28 T cell receptor beta chains below come from one sample, sequenced in a study of T cell clonotyping in hematopoietic cell transplantation. Clones were read by immunoSEQ multiplex PCR, and TCRdb kept only the in-frame ones, dropping some. Among about 69,000 clones listed, around 94% were seen once. The sequenced sample consisted of peripheral blood mononuclear cells. These TCRs come from a man in his fifties or sixties in good health. Some clones in this sample may be carry-over from other donors' samples.

The chain is built from TRBV28 and TRBJ1-1; TRBD1 agrees at 8 bases. CDR1 MDHEN and CDR2 SYDVKM come from the germline V gene. The CDR3 is 16 amino acids. The V and J ends lost 11 bases and 0 bases, in that order; junction bases with no gene match: 14. This chain's CDR3 is CASLTGASPLNTEAFF. For the CDR3, the DNA is TGTGCCTCCTTGACAGGGGCGTCTCCCCTGAACACTGAAGCTTTCTTT.

This chain's CDR3 is CASSYGGHLRTDTQYF. DNA for the CDR3: TGTGCCAGCAGTTACGGGGGCCACTTAAGAACAGATACGCAGTATTTT. This rearrangement joins TRBV6-6 to TRBJ2-3, with TRBD1 as a possible D gene (6 bases). The CDR3 extends over 16 amino acids. CDR1 is MNHNY, CDR2 SVGAGI, per germline (reference sequence). The V and J ends lost 2 bases and 3 bases respectively, with 15 bases between them.

This chain joins TRBV10-3 and TRBJ1-4; D might be TRBD1 (6 bases). The CDR3 is 16 residues long. Germline CDR1 reads ENHRY; CDR2 reads SYGVKD. Between the trimmed V and J ends, which lost 6 bases and 7 bases, there was a span of 21 bases. In DNA, the CDR3 is TGTGCCATCAGCGAGCGGGAAAGGGGGATAGGTGAAAAACTGTTTTTT. It translates to CAISERERGIGEKLFF.

The J gene is TRBJ2-3, the V gene TRBV5-1, with 8 positions matching TRBD1. Trimming at V came to 0 bases and at J to 2 bases, leaving 2 bases not matched to a gene. The CDR3 runs to 15 residues. Germline V CDR1 and CDR2: SGHRS, YFSETQ. The CDR3 sequence: CASSLGQGTTDTQYF. Here the CDR3 DNA reads TGCGCCAGCAGCTTGGGACAGGGGACCACAGATACGCAGTATTTT.

This chain uses TRBV5-6 with TRBJ1-2; the D gene is possibly TRBD1 (6 bases). Trimming took 4 bases from V and 3 from J, leaving 16 bases between them. The CDR3 consists of 15 residues. Germline lookup yields CDR1 SGHDT and CDR2 YYEEEE. In nucleotides, the CDR3 is TGTGCCAGCAGCCGGTGGCCAGGGGATGACTATGGCTACACCTTC. Its translation: CASSRWPGDDYGYTF.

This rearrangement joins TRBV4-3 to TRBJ2-7; 9 positions match TRBD2. Germline trimming cut 2 bases from V and 5 bases from J; bases unmatched to any gene: 1. This CDR3 region has 13 residues. The germline CDR1 and CDR2 sequences are LGHNA and YSLEER. The CDR3: CASSQRLADEQYF. DNA of the CDR3: TGCGCCAGCAGCCAAAGACTAGCGGACGAGCAGTACTTC.

The chain combines TRBV2 with TRBJ1-5; possibly TRBD1 for D (6 bases). The CDR3 consists of 13 residues. The germline V gene encodes CDR1 SNHLY and CDR2 FYNNEI. V lost 8 bases to trimming and J lost 7 bases, with 15 bases between them. This CDR3 is CASAFEGDQPQHF. CDR3 in DNA: TGTGCCAGCGCCTTTGAGGGGGACCAGCCCCAGCATTTT.

The V and J genes are TRBV28 and TRBJ2-7; the D gene is possibly TRBD1 (5 bases). Trimming stripped 3 bases from V and 3 bases from J, with 12 bases between. Per germline, CDR1 MDHEN and CDR2 SYDVKM. The CDR3 runs 14 residues. Here the CDR3 DNA reads TGTGCCAGCAGTTTCGAGGACAAGAACTACGAGCAGTACTTC. Translated, it gives CASSFEDKNYEQYF.

The CDR3 sequence is CASSEDLGRAFF. CDR3 nucleotides: TGTGCCAGCAGTGAAGATTTAGGGAGAGCTTTCTTT. The chain has TRBV6-1 and TRBJ1-1, with D unresolved. Germline V gene lookup returns CDR1 MNHNS and CDR2 SASEGT. This CDR3 has 12 amino acids. The germline V and J ends were trimmed by 1 base and 10 bases, with 10 bases remaining between them.

The rearrangement links TRBV6-6 to TRBJ1-5; D remains ambiguous. Trimming removed 1 base from V and 1 base from J, with 8 bases in between. There are 15 residues in the CDR3. Germline CDR1 reads MNHNY; CDR2 reads SVGAGI (reference sequence). The chain's CDR3 is CASSYLGGSNQPQHF. Here the CDR3 DNA reads TGTGCCAGCAGTTACTTGGGCGGAAGCAATCAGCCCCAGCATTTT.

Here the CDR3 reads CASSQDPAHNSPLHF. The CDR3 DNA reads as TGTGCCAGCAGCCAAGATCCGGCTCATAATTCACCCCTCCACTTT. The chain is built from TRBV14 and TRBJ1-6; D not resolved. The CDR3 covers 15 residues. V gave up 0 bases and J gave up 5 bases, with 8 bases separating them. Germline V gives CDR1 SGHDN, CDR2 FVKESK.

The rearrangement uses TRBV5-1 and TRBJ2-1; maybe TRBD2 (5 bases). This CDR3 has 15 residues. V was trimmed by 4 bases and J by 0 bases, leaving 11 bases between them. Germline-derived CDR1 and CDR2 are SGHRS and YFSETQ. CDR3 sequence reads: CASSRELSSYNEQFF. The CDR3 nucleotides are TGCGCCAGCAGCCGGGAATTAAGCTCCTACAATGAGCAGTTCTTC.

The chain links TRBV30 to TRBJ1-1; 7 positions match TRBD1. This CDR3 comprises 14 residues. With 1 base clipped from V and 5 bases from J, the junction kept 7 bases outside the gene matches. Germline values: CDR1 GTSNPN, CDR2 SVGIG (reference sequence). In DNA, the CDR3 is TGTGCCTGGAGTGCAACGACAGGGCAAACTGAAGCTTTCTTT. Protein sequence: CAWSATTGQTEAFF.

J is TRBJ1-3 and V is TRBV7-9; D unresolved. From germline, CDR1 is SEHNR and CDR2 FQNEAQ (reference sequence). Trimming took 3 bases from V and 4 from J, leaving 7 bases between them. This CDR3 has 13 residues. CDR3 sequence: CASSLGMGNTIYF. The CDR3 nucleotides are TGTGCCAGCAGCTTGGGGATGGGAAACACCATATATTTT. The full variable domain, its missing parts supplied by reference TRBV7-9 and TRBJ1-3, is DTGVSQNPRHKITKRGQNVTFRCDPISEHNRLYWYRQTLGQGPEFLTYFQNEAQLEKSRLLSDRFSAERPKGSFSTLEIQRTEQGDSAMYLCASSLGMGNTIYFGEGSWLTVV.

This clone was detected only once. This chain joins TRBV6-5 and TRBJ2-2, with D perhaps matching TRBD2 (5 bases). Germline V gives CDR1 MNHEY, CDR2 SVGAGI. V was trimmed by 6 bases and J by 6 bases, leaving 17 bases between them. The CDR3 is 15 residues long. This CDR3 is CASRAVGSWAGELFF. Here the CDR3 DNA reads TGTGCCAGCAGGGCCGTAGGGAGTTGGGCCGGGGAGCTGTTTTTT.

This chain links TRBV2 with TRBJ2-7; D might be TRBD1 (6 bases). Germline loops: CDR1 SNHLY, CDR2 FYNNEI. V shed 7 bases and J shed 7 bases, with 17 bases lying between them. The CDR3 is 13 residues long. CDR3 nucleotides: TGTGCCAGCACGGTGGGGGACACGGAGGAGCAGTACTTC. Translated: CASTVGDTEEQYF.

CDR3 DNA sequence: TGCGCCAGCAGCCAAGAAACGACAGGGAATACTGAAGCTTTCTTT. Protein: CASSQETTGNTEAFF. The rearrangement links TRBV4-3 to TRBJ1-1; 7 bases agree with TRBD1. Per germline, CDR1 LGHNA and CDR2 YSLEER. Trimming at V came to 0 bases and at J to 5 bases, leaving 6 bases not matched to a gene. The CDR3 covers 15 residues.

V is TRBV6-5 and J is TRBJ1-4; no definite D call. This CDR3 has 13 residues. Germline values: CDR1 MNHEY, CDR2 SVGAGI. V lost 6 bases, J lost 4 bases, and 9 bases lay in between. As DNA, the CDR3 is TGTGCCAGCAGCCGGGTTATTAATGAAAAACTGTTTTTT. Its translation: CASSRVINEKLFF.

The V call is TRBV6-1, the J call TRBJ2-7; 7 bases map to TRBD1. V lost 5 bases to trimming and J lost 4 bases; unmatched junction nucleotides: 11. CDR1 is MNHNS, CDR2 SASEGT, per germline. CDR3 length: 15 residues. The CDR3 reads CASSIDRVTSYEQYF. In nucleotides, the CDR3 is TGTGCCAGCAGTATAGACAGGGTGACCTCTTACGAGCAGTACTTC.

The CDR3 sequence is CASSIVMAGADTQYF. The CDR3 DNA reads as TGTGCCAGTAGTATAGTAATGGCCGGTGCAGATACGCAGTATTTT. This chain joins TRBV19 and TRBJ2-3; D gene ambiguous. This CDR3 region has 15 residues. The V gene lost 1 base and the J gene lost 4 bases, with 12 bases spanning the gap. Germline-derived CDR1 and CDR2 are LNHDA and SQIVND (reference sequence).

The V call is TRBV7-2, the J call TRBJ1-2; D unclear. Trimming cost V 0 bases and J 7 bases, with 15 bases left between them. The CDR3 consists of 15 residues. CDR1 and CDR2 (germline): SGHTA, FQGNSA. The DNA of the CDR3 is TGTGCCAGCAGCTTAGCACGCCCTAGCGAGGGTGGCTACACCTTC. This encodes CASSLARPSEGGYTF.

The chain employs TRBV4-3 and TRBJ2-3, with D maybe TRBD1 (6 bases). The CDR3 is 16 amino acids. CDR1 and CDR2 from the germline V gene are LGHNA and YSLEER. V was clipped by 3 bases and J by 0 bases, with 13 bases between them. CDR3 bases: TGCGCCAGCAGCCAGCTTAATAGGGGGAGCACAGATACGCAGTATTTT. It yields the protein CASSQLNRGSTDTQYF.

The chain links TRBV10-3 to TRBJ2-5; 9 bases are a match to TRBD1. Germline lookup yields CDR1 ENHRY and CDR2 SYGVKD. The J segment lost 5 bases and the V segment lost 3 bases, leaving 4 bases of the junction unmatched. This CDR3 contains 14 residues. The chain's CDR3 is CAISDPGQGETQYF. Written as DNA, the CDR3 is TGTGCCATCAGTGACCCGGGACAGGGCGAGACCCAGTACTTC.

The chain employs TRBV19 and TRBJ1-4, with 7 bases identical to TRBD1. V lost 1 base, J lost 3 bases, and 5 bases stayed unmatched. Germline-derived CDR1 and CDR2 are LNHDA and SQIVND (reference sequence). The CDR3 is 16 residues long. In DNA, the CDR3 is TGTGCCAGTAGTATAGGTCCAGGGGGACCTAATGAAAAACTGTTTTTT. Amino acid sequence: CASSIGPGGPNEKLFF.

The J gene is TRBJ2-2, the V gene TRBV6-5; D is perhaps TRBD1 or TRBD2 (5 bases each). Trimming stripped 8 bases from V and 4 bases from J, with 8 bases between. CDR1 and CDR2 from the germline V gene are MNHEY and SVGAGI. The CDR3 is 12 residues long. CDR3 coding DNA: TGTGCCAGCGAGGGGAGCACCGGGGAGCTGTTTTTT. Protein sequence: CASEGSTGELFF.

This chain uses TRBV19 with TRBJ2-2; D not resolved. This CDR3 is built from 14 residues. V lost 3 bases, J lost 2 bases, and 7 bases lay in between. Germline values: CDR1 LNHDA, CDR2 SQIVND (reference sequence). CDR3 loop: CASSIRRNTGELFF. The DNA for the CDR3 is TGTGCCAGTAGTATCCGAAGAAACACCGGGGAGCTGTTTTTT.

The gene calls are TRBV28 and TRBJ1-2, with D maybe TRBD1 (5 bases). V shed 4 bases and J shed 1 base, with 16 bases lying between them. Germline loops: CDR1 MDHEN, CDR2 SYDVKM. CDR3 length: 16 amino acids. CDR3 in amino acids: CASSYEGFALNYGYTF. The CDR3 DNA follows: TGTGCCAGCAGTTACGAGGGGTTTGCGCTTAACTATGGCTACACCTTC.

V is TRBV7-2 and J is TRBJ2-7; D might be TRBD1 (6 bases). CDR1 is SGHTA, CDR2 FQGNSA, per germline. V was clipped by 0 bases and J by 2 bases, with 8 bases between them. The length of the CDR3 is 14 residues. CDR3: CASSLADRTYEQYF. Here the CDR3 DNA reads TGTGCCAGCAGCTTAGCCGACAGGACCTACGAGCAGTACTTC.